These 32 T cell receptor beta chains came from one sample sequenced in a study of beta chain features in type 1 diabetes (dated by TCRdb to between 2018 and 2020). Receptor amplification or capture employed the immunoSEQ multiplex PCR assay. The High Capacity cDNA Reverse Transcription Kit was used to reverse transcribe all of the isolated RNA, meaning that expressed TCRB transcripts were what got sequenced. Entries here come from immuneACCESS through TCRdb and include only in-frame sequences with V and J called. Some clones fail to appear in such tables; in the studies checked, an unresolved V gene covers under half of the shortfall, and the cause of the remainder is unknown. In all, the sample holds about 230,000 clones, and 9.6% of those were seen once. The ten largest clones add up to just under 0.035% of the sample. Sequencing was carried out using naive CD4+ T cells from blood. The cell subset or site label corresponds to: true naive CD4+ T cells. The receptors stem from a woman aged 18-30 years in good health.

In its sample, this clone was seen once. The rearrangement uses TRBV5-4 and TRBJ2-1; 12 bases align to TRBD1. V lost 0 bases to trimming and J lost 6 bases; unmatched junction nucleotides: 4. The germline CDR1 and CDR2 sequences are SGHNT and YYREEE (reference sequence). This CDR3 spans 16 amino acids. The CDR3 DNA sequence: TGTGCCAGCAGCTTGGCCGGGACAGGGGGCCTCAATGAGCAGTTCTTC. This translates into CASSLAGTGGLNEQFF. Full variable domain (missing parts from reference TRBV5-4 and TRBJ2-1): ETGVTQSPTHLIKTRGQQVTLRCSSQSGHNTVSWYQQALGQGPQFIFQYYREEENGRGNFPPRFSGLQFPNYSSELNVNALELDDSALYLCASSLAGTGGLNEQFFGPGTRLTVL.

The table lists this clone with a few counts. The V and J genes are TRBV7-8 and TRBJ2-2; D is perhaps TRBD1 (6 bases). The CDR3 totals 16 residues. Germline V lookup: CDR1 SGHVS, CDR2 FQNEAQ. With 5 bases removed from V and 1 base from J, the gap between germline ends came to 14 bases. The chain's CDR3 is CASSPPGHVNTGELFF. Here the CDR3 DNA reads TGTGCCAGCAGCCCCCCGGGACACGTGAACACCGGGGAGCTGTTTTTT.

This clone has only a few counts. V gene TRBV18 combines with J gene TRBJ2-5; TRBD1 is a possible D gene (5 bases). The ends were cut back, 0 bases at V and 2 bases at J, with 10 bases in the middle. Germline V gene data show CDR1 as KGHSH and CDR2 as LQKENI. This CDR3 comprises 15 residues. CDR3 sequence reads: CASSPPGRGQETQYF. The DNA of the CDR3 is TGTGCCAGCTCACCACCAGGAAGGGGACAAGAGACCCAGTACTTC.

The chain's CDR3 is CASSPYSGVAYEQYF. The CDR3 nucleotides are TGTGCCAGCTCACCGTATAGCGGGGTAGCCTACGAGCAGTACTTC. The V gene is TRBV18, the J gene TRBJ2-7; 8 bases fit TRBD2. This CDR3 comprises 15 residues. Germline trimming cut 3 bases from V and 2 bases from J; bases unmatched to any gene: 6. Germline CDR1 KGHSH, CDR2 LQKENI.

This clone was found a few times. The chain has TRBV15 and TRBJ2-2; D is unclear. Trimming took off 3 bases at V and 0 bases at J, with 14 bases between the two ends. Germline CDR1 reads LNHNV; CDR2 reads YYDKDF (reference sequence). The CDR3 runs 17 residues. The CDR3 spells CATSSLWAASNTGELFF. DNA for the CDR3: TGTGCCACCAGCAGCTTGTGGGCAGCTTCGAACACCGGGGAGCTGTTTTTT.

J is TRBJ2-7 and V is TRBV13; 9 nucleotides agree with TRBD2. There are 16 residues in the CDR3. Germline V CDR1 and CDR2: PRHDT, FYEKMQ (reference sequence). After removal of 2 bases from V and 2 bases from J, the junction contained 7 bases not matched to a gene. The CDR3 DNA follows: TGTGCCAGCAGCTTAAAGGGCGGGGGGGCCGCCTACGAGCAGTACTTC. This codes for CASSLKGGGAAYEQYF.

The chain employs TRBV14 and TRBJ2-7; 7 bases line up with TRBD1. The V gene end was trimmed by 3 bases and the J gene end by 5 bases; junction bases not matched to a gene: 7. In germline, CDR1 is SGHDN, CDR2 FVKESK. This CDR3 has 14 residues. The CDR3 sequence: CASSQRGGTDEQYF. Here the CDR3 DNA reads TGTGCCAGCAGCCAGCGAGGGGGCACTGACGAGCAGTACTTC.

This clone was seen only a few times. This sequence joins TRBV19 and TRBJ1-1; 7 bases are a match to TRBD1. V lost 7 bases to trimming and J lost 4 bases; unmatched junction nucleotides: 15. Germline-derived CDR1 and CDR2 are LNHDA and SQIVND (reference sequence). The CDR3 is made up of 16 amino acids. This CDR3 reads CASINWERAGGTEAFF. In DNA form, the CDR3 reads TGTGCCAGTATCAACTGGGAGCGGGCAGGGGGCACTGAAGCTTTCTTT.

The chain carries TRBV2 and TRBJ2-7, with 8 nucleotides matching TRBD1. With V trimmed by 5 bases and J by 2 bases, 5 bases remained unmatched. This CDR3 comprises 14 residues. Germline V CDR1 and CDR2: SNHLY, FYNNEI. The CDR3: CASSFGQGPYEQYF. CDR3 bases: TGTGCCAGCAGTTTCGGACAGGGACCCTACGAGCAGTACTTC. The full variable domain, with the rest looked up from reference TRBV2 and TRBJ2-7, is EPEVTQTPSHQVTQMGQEVILRCVPISNHLYFYWYRQILGQKVEFLVSFYNNEISEKSEIFDDQFSVERPDGSNFTLKIRSTKLEDSAMYFCASSFGQGPYEQYFGPGTRLTVT.

V gene TRBV7-9 combines with J gene TRBJ1-6; TRBD1 aligns across 9 bases. The CDR3 consists of 14 residues. Looked up from germline, CDR1 is SEHNR and CDR2 is FQNEAQ (reference sequence). The J segment lost 7 bases and the V segment lost 6 bases, leaving 4 bases of the junction unmatched. In nucleotides, the CDR3 is TGTGCCAGCAGTTCCGGGACAGGGAATTCACCCCTCCACTTT. The encoded protein is CASSSGTGNSPLHF. Supplemented by reference TRBV7-9 and TRBJ1-6, the full variable domain reads DTGVSQNPRHKITKRGQNVTFRCDPISEHNRLYWYRQTLGQGPEFLTYFQNEAQLEKSRLLSDRFSAERPKGSFSTLEIQRTEQGDSAMYLCASSSGTGNSPLHFGNGTRLTVT.

This clone was observed a few times. This chain connects TRBV6-5 to TRBJ2-2, with 7 positions matching TRBD2. There are 15 residues in the CDR3. The V gene end was trimmed by 6 bases and the J gene end by 2 bases; junction bases not matched to a gene: 6. The germline V gene has CDR1 MNHEY and CDR2 SVGAGI. The CDR3, as DNA: TGTGCCAGCAGCCGACTAGCAGCCAACACCGGGGAGCTGTTTTTT. This gives the protein CASSRLAANTGELFF.

Written as DNA, the CDR3 is TGTGCCAGCAGTGACAGGGGGCGGGACGAGCAGTACTTC. It encodes CASSDRGRDEQYF. The chain uses TRBV2 and TRBJ2-7, with 8 bases identical to TRBD1. V lost 3 bases and J lost 5; bases outside the gene matches: 3. The CDR3 contains 13 residues. Per the germline V gene, CDR1 is SNHLY and CDR2 is FYNNEI.

The J gene is TRBJ2-3, the V gene TRBV2; D is perhaps TRBD2 (7 bases). The CDR3 is 16 residues long. Trimming stripped 3 bases from V and 1 base from J, with 14 bases between. Germline V gives CDR1 SNHLY, CDR2 FYNNEI. In nucleotides, the CDR3 is TGTGCCAGCAGTGATATGGGGGCGGGAGGCACAGATACGCAGTATTTT. Translation gives CASSDMGAGGTDTQYF.

The V call is TRBV5-5, the J call TRBJ2-3; D may be TRBD1 (6 bases). This CDR3 has 15 amino acids. V was clipped by 0 bases and J by 6 bases, with 14 bases between them. Germline CDR1 reads SGHKS; CDR2 reads YYEKEE (reference sequence). CDR3 protein: CASSLANRVGDTQYF. In DNA form, the CDR3 reads TGTGCCAGCAGCTTGGCCAACAGGGTAGGGGATACGCAGTATTTT.

This chain joins TRBV7-9 and TRBJ1-4; D uncertain. The CDR3 has 16 residues. Per the germline V gene, CDR1 is SEHNR and CDR2 is FQNEAQ (reference sequence). V shed 4 bases and J shed 0 bases, with 12 bases lying between them. As DNA, the CDR3 is TGTGCCAGCAGCTCGGTCGGGGTGGCAACTAATGAAAAACTGTTTTTT. Translation gives CASSSVGVATNEKLFF.

As regards this clone: Other DNA sequences in this sample translate to the same CDR3. V usage is TRBV18 and J usage is TRBJ1-5, with D tentatively TRBD1 (6 bases). V was cut by 4 bases and J by 4 bases, with 8 bases left in between. This CDR3 has 13 residues. The germline V gene has CDR1 KGHSH and CDR2 LQKENI. The CDR3 DNA sequence: TGTGCCAGCTCACTGGACAGAAATCAGCCCCAGCATTTT. This gives the protein CASSLDRNQPQHF.

The chain joins TRBV29-1 to TRBJ1-1; D uncertain. CDR3 length: 12 residues. Germline V gene data show CDR1 as SQVTM and CDR2 as ANQGSEA. Trimming shortened V by 7 bases and J by 1 base, and 10 bases separated the two germline ends. CDR3 in amino acids: CSAETANTEAFF. DNA of the CDR3: TGCAGCGCCGAAACAGCGAACACTGAAGCTTTCTTT.

V gene TRBV5-6 combines with J gene TRBJ2-3; 7 bases line up with TRBD2. CDR3 length: 12 residues. CDR1 is SGHDT and CDR2 is YYEEEE in the germline V gene. Unmatched junction bases numbered 2, after V lost 6 bases and J lost 4 bases. CDR3 sequence (DNA): TGTGCCAGCAACCGGGGGGCAGATACGCAGTATTTT. This gives the protein CASNRGADTQYF.

The genes are TRBV9 and TRBJ2-1, with D tentatively TRBD1 (6 bases). Germline V gives CDR1 SGDLS, CDR2 YYNGEE. The CDR3 is 18 residues long. V was cut by 4 bases and J by 7 bases, with 27 bases left in between. DNA for the CDR3: TGTGCCAGCAGCTCTTCCCTTGAGACAGGAACGGTTGTGAATGAGCAGTTCTTC. This translates into CASSSSLETGTVVNEQFF.

J is TRBJ1-1 and V is TRBV5-1; 8 bases line up with TRBD1. The CDR3 covers 17 residues. CDR1 and CDR2 (germline): SGHRS, YFSETQ. The trim removed 0 bases at V and 0 bases at J, leaving 7 bases unmatched. The CDR3 nucleotides are TGCGCCAGCAGCTTGGCCGCGACAGGGGACCTGAACACTGAAGCTTTCTTT. It yields the protein CASSLAATGDLNTEAFF.

V and J are TRBV30 and TRBJ1-4; 8 bases line up with TRBD1. V dropped 2 bases and J dropped 7; count of bases not matched to a gene: 9. This CDR3 is 15 amino acids long. In germline, CDR1 is GTSNPN, CDR2 SVGIG (reference sequence). This CDR3 reads CAWSPRTGPVEKLFF. The DNA for the CDR3 is TGTGCCTGGAGTCCGCGGACAGGGCCGGTTGAAAAACTGTTTTTT.

The sample holds a few counts of this clone. This chain connects TRBV6-5 to TRBJ2-7; a weak D match, TRBD1 (5 bases). Trimming cost V 0 bases and J 3 bases, with 12 bases left between them. CDR3 length: 15 residues. Germline V gene sequence: CDR1 MNHEY, CDR2 SVGAGI. This CDR3 is CASSYSSGRDYEQYF. The CDR3 DNA reads TGTGCCAGCAGTTACTCCTCTGGCAGGGACTACGAGCAGTACTTC.

The chain couples TRBV2 to TRBJ2-5; D unresolved. From germline, CDR1 is SNHLY and CDR2 FYNNEI. Trimming took 10 bases from V and 1 from J, leaving 7 bases between them. This CDR3 has 11 residues. CDR3 in amino acids: CATQLQETQYF. CDR3 DNA sequence: TGTGCCACCCAACTCCAAGAGACCCAGTACTTC.

This CDR3 reads CAWGTSGSTDTQYF. The CDR3 bases are TGTGCCTGGGGGACTAGCGGGAGTACAGATACGCAGTATTTT. The gene calls are TRBV30 and TRBJ2-3; 14 nucleotides align to TRBD2. CDR1 GTSNPN and CDR2 SVGIG come from the germline V gene (reference sequence). The CDR3 has 14 amino acids. V gave up 5 bases and J gave up 3 bases; unmatched junction bases: 1.

This clone was observed a few times. The V call is TRBV5-1, the J call TRBJ2-2; 7 bases map to TRBD1. The length of the CDR3 is 15 residues. Germline CDR1 and CDR2: SGHRS and YFSETQ. The trim removed 0 bases at V and 7 bases at J, leaving 6 bases unmatched. The chain's CDR3 is CASSLGDSWVGELFF. Here the CDR3 DNA reads TGCGCCAGCAGCTTGGGGGACAGCTGGGTCGGGGAGCTGTTTTTT.

The J gene is TRBJ1-6, the V gene TRBV27; D remains ambiguous. The germline V gene has CDR1 MNHEY and CDR2 SMNVEV (reference sequence). Between the trimmed V and J ends, which lost 2 bases and 8 bases, there was a span of 4 bases. The CDR3 runs 12 residues. CDR3 in amino acids: CASSLRDSPLHF. The CDR3 bases are TGTGCCAGCAGTTTAAGAGATTCACCCCTCCACTTT.

The chain recombines TRBV6-6 with TRBJ2-5; 8 bases line up with TRBD1. With V trimmed by 9 bases and J by 5 bases, 5 bases remained unmatched. The germline V gene has CDR1 MNHNY and CDR2 SVGAGI (reference sequence). CDR3 size: 12 residues. The CDR3 DNA sequence: TGTGCCAGTACCAGGGGGCCCGAGACCCAGTACTTC. Protein product: CASTRGPETQYF.

The rearrangement joins TRBV12-5 to TRBJ1-6, with TRBD1 matching 8 bases. Trimming cost V 0 bases and J 7 bases; bases outside gene matches: 5. The germline gives CDR1 LGHNT, CDR2 FRNRAP. The CDR3 length is 16 residues. CDR3 region: CASGLVAGTGNSPLHF. The CDR3 bases are TGTGCTAGTGGTTTGGTCGCCGGGACAGGAAATTCACCCCTCCACTTT.

This clone was seen only a few times. The J gene is TRBJ2-5, the V gene TRBV11-2, with 8 bases identical to TRBD1. Germline CDR1 is SGHAT and CDR2 is FQNNGV. This CDR3 has 17 amino acids. V was clipped by 6 bases and J by 4 bases; unmatched bases: 16. CDR3 protein: CASRPGLGDRGRETQYF. CDR3 nucleotide sequence: TGTGCCAGCAGACCAGGTTTAGGTGACAGGGGACGAGAGACCCAGTACTTC.

This clone was found a few times. Other DNA sequences in this sample translate to the same CDR3. CDR3 DNA sequence: TGTGCCAGCAGCCTGGGACAGCCGAACACTGAAGCTTTCTTT. Its protein product is CASSLGQPNTEAFF. V usage is TRBV7-9 and J usage is TRBJ1-1, with 7 bases matching TRBD1. This CDR3 spans 14 amino acids. Unmatched junction bases numbered 4, after V lost 5 bases and J lost 1 base. Germline loops: CDR1 SEHNR, CDR2 FQNEAQ (reference sequence).

The chain recombines TRBV5-1 with TRBJ2-3, with 7 nucleotides matching TRBD1. CDR1 is SGHRS, CDR2 YFSETQ, per germline. J was trimmed by 1 base and V by 0 bases; bases with no gene match: 8. This CDR3 region has 17 residues. The CDR3 DNA is TGCGCCAGCAGCTTGGGTCCCCCCCAGGGGGGCACAGATACGCAGTATTTT. Translating gives CASSLGPPQGGTDTQYF.

This clone was picked up many times. This chain uses TRBV7-9 with TRBJ2-6, with D unclear. V shed 0 bases and J shed 4 bases, with 13 bases lying between them. Looked up from germline, CDR1 is SEHNR and CDR2 is FQNEAQ (reference sequence). The CDR3 totals 17 residues. The CDR3 DNA is TGTGCCAGCAGCTTAGCGTCAACCAGATCCGGGGCCAACGTCCTGACTTTC. Its translation is CASSLASTRSGANVLTF. The whole variable domain, remainder taken from reference TRBV7-9 and TRBJ2-6, is DTGVSQNPRHKITKRGQNVTFRCDPISEHNRLYWYRQTLGQGPEFLTYFQNEAQLEKSRLLSDRFSAERPKGSFSTLEIQRTEQGDSAMYLCASSLASTRSGANVLTFGAGSRLTVL.